The subject of this entry is one T cell receptor (beta chain). This CDR3 is built from 13 residues. The V end lost 5 bases, the J end lost 5 bases, and 12 bases lay between the germline ends. Germline loops: CDR1 SGHTA, CDR2 FQGTGA. This sample was included in a study of tumor-infiltrating lymphocytes in oesophageal squamous cell carcinoma. Via MiXCR, TCRdb re-called the PCR reads, giving one row per CDR3 protein. The sample includes under 25,000 distinct CDR3 sequences, under 40% of them seen just once. Material for sequencing was blood. The genes are TRBV7-3 and TRBJ2-5; possibly TRBD1 for D (6 bases). The source of this sequence is a male donor with esophageal squamous cell carcinoma. In nucleotides, the CDR3 is TGTGCCAGCAGCATACAGGGTTCGGAGACCCAGTACTTC. This codes for CASSIQGSETQYF.